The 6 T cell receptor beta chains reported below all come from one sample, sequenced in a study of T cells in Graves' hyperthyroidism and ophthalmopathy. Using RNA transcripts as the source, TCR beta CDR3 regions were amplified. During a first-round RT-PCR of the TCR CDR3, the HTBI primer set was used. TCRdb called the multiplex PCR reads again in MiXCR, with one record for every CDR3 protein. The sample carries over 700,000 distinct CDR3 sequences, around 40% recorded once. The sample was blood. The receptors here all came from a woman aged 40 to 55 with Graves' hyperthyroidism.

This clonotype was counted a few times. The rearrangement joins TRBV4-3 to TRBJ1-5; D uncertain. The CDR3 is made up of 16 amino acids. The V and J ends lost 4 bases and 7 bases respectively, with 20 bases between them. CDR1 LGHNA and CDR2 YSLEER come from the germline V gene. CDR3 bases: TGCGCCAGCAGCCTATGGGCCTCAGCATATCGGCAGCCCCAGCATTTT. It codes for CASSLWASAYRQPQHF.

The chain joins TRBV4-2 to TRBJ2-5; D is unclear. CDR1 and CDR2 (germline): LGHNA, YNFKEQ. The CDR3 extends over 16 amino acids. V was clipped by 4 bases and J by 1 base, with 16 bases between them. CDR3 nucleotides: TGTGCCAGCAGCCCTCTCACCTGTAACCCCCAAGAGACCCAGTACTTC. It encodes CASSPLTCNPQETQYF.

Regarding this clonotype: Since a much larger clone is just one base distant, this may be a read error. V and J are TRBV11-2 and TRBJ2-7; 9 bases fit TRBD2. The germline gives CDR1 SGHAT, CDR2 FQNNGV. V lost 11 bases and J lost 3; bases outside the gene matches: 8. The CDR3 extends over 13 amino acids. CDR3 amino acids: CAGGAGGLYEQYF. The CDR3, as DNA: TGTGCCGGCGGGGCGGGAGGGCTCTACGAGCAGTACTTC.

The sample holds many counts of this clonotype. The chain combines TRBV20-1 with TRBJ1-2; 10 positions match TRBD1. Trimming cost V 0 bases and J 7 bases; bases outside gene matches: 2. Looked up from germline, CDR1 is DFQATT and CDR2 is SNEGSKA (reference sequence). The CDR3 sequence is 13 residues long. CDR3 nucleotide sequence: TGCAGTGCTAGAGAAGACAGGGGGCCTGGCTACACCTTC. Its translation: CSAREDRGPGYTF.

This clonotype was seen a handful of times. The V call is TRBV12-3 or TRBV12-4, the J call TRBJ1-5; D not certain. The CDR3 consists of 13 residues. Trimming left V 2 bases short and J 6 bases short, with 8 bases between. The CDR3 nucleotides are TGTGCCAGCAGTTTATCTCGGGTTCAGCCCCAGCATTTT. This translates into CASSLSRVQPQHF.

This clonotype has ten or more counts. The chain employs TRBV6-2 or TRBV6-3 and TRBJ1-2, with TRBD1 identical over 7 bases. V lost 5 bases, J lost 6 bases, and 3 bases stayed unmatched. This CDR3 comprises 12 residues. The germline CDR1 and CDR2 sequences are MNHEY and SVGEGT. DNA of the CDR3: TGTGCCAGCAGTGAGACAGGGCATGGCTACACCTTC. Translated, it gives CASSETGHGYTF.